The 8 T cell receptor beta chains below all came from one sample that was sequenced in a study of neurological immune-mediated disorders. TCRdb recomputed calls from the 5' RACE reads with MiXCR, one row per CDR3 protein. The table records tens of thousands of distinct CDR3 sequences, 5% to 6% of them present only once. Specimen: PBMCs. The receptors originated from a woman aged 25 to 39 with multiple sclerosis.

This clonotype was seen many times. This chain connects TRBV20-1 to TRBJ2-1; D might be TRBD1 (6 bases). The germline V gene encodes CDR1 DFQATT and CDR2 SNEGSKA (reference sequence). V dropped 6 bases and J dropped 0 bases, with 12 bases sitting between them. The CDR3 length is 14 residues. The CDR3 sequence is CSAATGTSYNEQFF. DNA for the CDR3: TGCAGTGCCGCCACAGGGACCTCCTACAATGAGCAGTTCTTC.

This clonotype came up many times. The chain has TRBV5-1 and TRBJ2-5, with 8 bases matching TRBD1. Germline CDR1 is SGHRS and CDR2 is YFSETQ. This CDR3 is 14 amino acids long. Trimming took 4 bases from V and 4 from J; bases not matched to a gene: 6. CDR3 coding DNA: TGCGCCAGCAGCACGGGGACAGGCAGAGAGACCCAGTACTTC. Translation: CASSTGTGRETQYF.

The table lists this clonotype with many counts. The rearrangement uses TRBV20-1 and TRBJ2-3, with 11 bases lining up with TRBD2. The trim removed 4 bases at V and 4 bases at J, leaving 7 bases unmatched. The CDR3 runs to 15 residues. Germline lookup yields CDR1 DFQATT and CDR2 SNEGSKA (reference sequence). DNA of the CDR3: TGCAGTGCTACCACACTAGCGGGAGTTGCAGATACGCAGTATTTT. Translation gives CSATTLAGVADTQYF.

This clonotype was observed at least ten times. The chain has TRBV5-1 and TRBJ2-1; tentative D call: TRBD1 (6 bases). The CDR3 is 14 residues long. Germline CDR1 SGHRS, CDR2 YFSETQ. V was clipped by 4 bases and J by 5 bases, with 13 bases between them. The chain's CDR3 is CASSPPGQNNEQFF. CDR3 coding DNA: TGCGCCAGCAGCCCCCCCGGACAGAACAATGAGCAGTTCTTC.

The sample holds many counts of this clonotype. V is TRBV5-1 and J is TRBJ2-5; D not resolved. The CDR3 sequence is 13 residues long. Trimming took 4 bases from V and 1 from J, leaving 8 bases between them. The V gene's germline CDR1 is SGHRS and CDR2 YFSETQ. CDR3 in amino acids: CASSRDAQETQYF. DNA for the CDR3: TGCGCCAGCAGCCGCGACGCCCAAGAGACCCAGTACTTC.

This clonotype was seen many times. The chain employs TRBV9 and TRBJ1-5; TRBD1 is a possible D gene (6 bases). V was trimmed by 1 base and J by 6 bases, leaving 26 bases between them. Germline CDR1 reads SGDLS; CDR2 reads YYNGEE. This CDR3 is 19 amino acids long. In DNA, the CDR3 is TGTGCCAGCAGCGTAAAGGGGCCAAGAGGCGCAGGGGAACGTCAGCCCCAGCATTTT. It translates to CASSVKGPRGAGERQPQHF.

This clonotype was detected ten times or more. This chain uses TRBV3-1 with TRBJ1-1, with D possibly being TRBD1 (5 bases). The CDR3 loop spans 16 amino acids. With 4 bases removed from V and 0 bases from J, the gap between germline ends came to 15 bases. The germline V gene has CDR1 LGHDT and CDR2 YNNKEL (reference sequence). The CDR3 bases are TGTGCCAGCAGCCTCCGGGGCCTCGCCATGAACACTGAAGCTTTCTTT. It specifies CASSLRGLAMNTEAFF.

The table lists this clonotype with many counts. V and J are TRBV20-1 and TRBJ2-3; 10 bases line up with TRBD2. Germline lookup yields CDR1 DFQATT and CDR2 SNEGSKA (reference sequence). Trimming removed 5 bases from V and 4 bases from J; junction bases left unmatched: 15. The CDR3 extends over 17 amino acids. This CDR3 reads CSARRPLAGVGADTQYF. The CDR3 region has the DNA TGCAGTGCTCGAAGGCCCCTAGCGGGAGTAGGGGCAGATACGCAGTATTTT.